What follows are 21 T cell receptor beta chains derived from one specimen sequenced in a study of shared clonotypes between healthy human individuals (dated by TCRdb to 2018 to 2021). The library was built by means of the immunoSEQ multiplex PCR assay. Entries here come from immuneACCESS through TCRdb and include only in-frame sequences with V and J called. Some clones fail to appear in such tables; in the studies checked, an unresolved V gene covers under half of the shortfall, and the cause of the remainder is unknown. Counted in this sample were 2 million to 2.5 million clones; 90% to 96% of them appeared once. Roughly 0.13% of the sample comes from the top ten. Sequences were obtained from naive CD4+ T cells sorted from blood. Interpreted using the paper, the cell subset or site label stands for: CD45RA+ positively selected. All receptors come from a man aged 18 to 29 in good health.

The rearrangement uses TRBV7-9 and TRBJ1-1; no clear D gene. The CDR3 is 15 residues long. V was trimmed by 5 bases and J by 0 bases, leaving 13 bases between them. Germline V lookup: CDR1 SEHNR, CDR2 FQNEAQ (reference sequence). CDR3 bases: TGTGCCAGCAGCCAGGCCCCAAGGATGAACACTGAAGCTTTCTTT. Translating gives CASSQAPRMNTEAFF. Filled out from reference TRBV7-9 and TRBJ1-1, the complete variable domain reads DTGVSQNPRHKITKRGQNVTFRCDPISEHNRLYWYRQTLGQGPEFLTYFQNEAQLEKSRLLSDRFSAERPKGSFSTLEIQRTEQGDSAMYLCASSQAPRMNTEAFFGQGTRLTVV.

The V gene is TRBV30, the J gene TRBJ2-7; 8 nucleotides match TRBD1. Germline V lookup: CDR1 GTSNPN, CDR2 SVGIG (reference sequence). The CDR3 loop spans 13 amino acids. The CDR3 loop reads CAGSQGASYEQYF. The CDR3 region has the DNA TGTGCTGGGAGCCAGGGGGCATCCTACGAGCAGTACTTC.

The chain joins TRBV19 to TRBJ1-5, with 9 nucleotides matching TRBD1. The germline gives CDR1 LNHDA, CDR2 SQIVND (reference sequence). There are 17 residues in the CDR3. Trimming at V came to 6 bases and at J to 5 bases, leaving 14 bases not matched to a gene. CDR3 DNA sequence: TGTGCCAGTAGCTCCGGGACAGGGAGGGATTGGCATCAGCCCCAGCATTTT. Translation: CASSSGTGRDWHQPQHF.

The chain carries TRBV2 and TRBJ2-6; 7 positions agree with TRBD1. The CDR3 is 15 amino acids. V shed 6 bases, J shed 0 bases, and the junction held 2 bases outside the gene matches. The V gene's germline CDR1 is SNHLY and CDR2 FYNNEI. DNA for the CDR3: TGTGCCAGCAGGGACAGGAGCTCTGGGGCCAACGTCCTGACTTTC. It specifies CASRDRSSGANVLTF.

The CDR3 region has the DNA TGTGCCAGCAGTCCCACCGCCCTGGTGGTCTATGGCTACACCTTC. Amino acids: CASSPTALVVYGYTF. The V call is TRBV27, the J call TRBJ1-2; no clear D. The CDR3 covers 15 residues. V lost 5 bases, J lost 4 bases, and 17 bases lay in between. CDR1 and CDR2 from the germline V gene are MNHEY and SMNVEV (reference sequence).

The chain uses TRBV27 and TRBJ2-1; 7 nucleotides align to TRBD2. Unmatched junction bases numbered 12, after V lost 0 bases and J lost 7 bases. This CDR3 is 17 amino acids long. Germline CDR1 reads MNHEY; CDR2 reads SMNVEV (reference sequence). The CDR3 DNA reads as TGTGCCAGCAGTTTATCGTTGGCGGGAGTGGGTTGGAATGAGCAGTTCTTC. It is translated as CASSLSLAGVGWNEQFF.

The CDR3 DNA sequence: TGTGCCAGCAGCTTAGATTCAGGGGGCTATGGCTACACCTTC. It encodes CASSLDSGGYGYTF. This chain connects TRBV7-2 to TRBJ1-2; TRBD1 agrees at 7 bases. The germline gives CDR1 SGHTA, CDR2 FQGNSA. Trimming cost V 1 base and J 4 bases; bases outside gene matches: 3. There are 14 residues in the CDR3.

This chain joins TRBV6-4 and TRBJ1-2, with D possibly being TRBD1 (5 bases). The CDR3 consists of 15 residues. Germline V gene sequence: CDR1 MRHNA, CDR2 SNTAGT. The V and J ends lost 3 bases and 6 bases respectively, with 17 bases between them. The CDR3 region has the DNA TGTGCCAGCAGTGAGCCGGGACGCCCAAATGATGGCTACACCTTC. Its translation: CASSEPGRPNDGYTF.

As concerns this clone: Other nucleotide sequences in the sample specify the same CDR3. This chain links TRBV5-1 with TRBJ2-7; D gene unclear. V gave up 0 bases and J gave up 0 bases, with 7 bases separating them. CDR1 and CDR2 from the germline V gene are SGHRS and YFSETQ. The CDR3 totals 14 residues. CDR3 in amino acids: CASSLDSSSYEQYF. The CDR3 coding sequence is TGCGCCAGCAGCTTGGACAGCAGCTCCTACGAGCAGTACTTC. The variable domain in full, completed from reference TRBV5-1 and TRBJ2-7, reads KAGVTQTPRYLIKTRGQQVTLSCSPISGHRSVSWYQQTPGQGLQFLFEYFSETQRNKGNFPGRFSGRQFSNSRSEMNVSTLELGDSALYLCASSLDSSSYEQYFGPGTRLTVT.

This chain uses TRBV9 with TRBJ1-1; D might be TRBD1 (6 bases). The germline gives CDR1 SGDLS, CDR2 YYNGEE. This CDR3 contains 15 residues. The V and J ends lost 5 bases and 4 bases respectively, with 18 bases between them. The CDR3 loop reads CASSLTGQAGTEAFF. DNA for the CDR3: TGTGCCAGCAGTCTCACAGGGCAAGCTGGCACTGAAGCTTTCTTT.

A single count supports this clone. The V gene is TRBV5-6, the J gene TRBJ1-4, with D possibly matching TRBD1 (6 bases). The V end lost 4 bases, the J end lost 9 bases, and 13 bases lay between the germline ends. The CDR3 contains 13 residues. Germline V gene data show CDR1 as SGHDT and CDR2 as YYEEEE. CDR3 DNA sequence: TGTGCCAGCAGCGAGGACAGTATCCAAAAACTGTTTTTT. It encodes CASSEDSIQKLFF.

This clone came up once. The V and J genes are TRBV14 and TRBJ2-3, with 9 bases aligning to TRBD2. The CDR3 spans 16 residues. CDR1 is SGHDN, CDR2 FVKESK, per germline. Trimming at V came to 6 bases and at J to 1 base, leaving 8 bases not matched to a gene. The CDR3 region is CASSQTTSGRTDTQYF. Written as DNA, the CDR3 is TGTGCCAGCAGTCAGACGACTAGCGGCCGCACAGATACGCAGTATTTT.

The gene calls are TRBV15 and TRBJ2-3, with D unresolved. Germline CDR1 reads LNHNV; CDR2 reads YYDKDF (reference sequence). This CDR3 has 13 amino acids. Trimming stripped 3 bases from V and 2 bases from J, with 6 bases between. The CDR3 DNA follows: TGTGCCACCAGCAGTGGATTCACAGATACGCAGTATTTT. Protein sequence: CATSSGFTDTQYF.

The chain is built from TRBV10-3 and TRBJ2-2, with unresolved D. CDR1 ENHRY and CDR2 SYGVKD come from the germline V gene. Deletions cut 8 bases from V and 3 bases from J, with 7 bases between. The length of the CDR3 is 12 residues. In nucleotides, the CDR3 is TGTGCCATCGGACCTTACACCGGGGAGCTGTTTTTT. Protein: CAIGPYTGELFF.

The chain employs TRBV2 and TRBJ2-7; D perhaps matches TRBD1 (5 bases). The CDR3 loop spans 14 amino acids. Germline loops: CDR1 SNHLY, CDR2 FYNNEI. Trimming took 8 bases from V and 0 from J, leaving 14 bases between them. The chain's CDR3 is CASLQTVSSYEQYF. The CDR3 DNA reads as TGTGCCAGCCTACAGACAGTTAGCTCCTACGAGCAGTACTTC. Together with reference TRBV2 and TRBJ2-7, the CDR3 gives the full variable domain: EPEVTQTPSHQVTQMGQEVILRCVPISNHLYFYWYRQILGQKVEFLVSFYNNEISEKSEIFDDQFSVERPDGSNFTLKIRSTKLEDSAMYFCASLQTVSSYEQYFGPGTRLTVT.

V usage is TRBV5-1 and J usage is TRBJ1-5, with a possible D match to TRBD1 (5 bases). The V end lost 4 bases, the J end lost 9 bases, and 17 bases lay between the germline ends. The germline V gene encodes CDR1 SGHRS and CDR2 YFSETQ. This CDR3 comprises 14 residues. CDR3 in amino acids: CASSPGTATWPQHF. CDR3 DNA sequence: TGCGCCAGCAGCCCGGGGACTGCGACTTGGCCCCAGCATTTT.

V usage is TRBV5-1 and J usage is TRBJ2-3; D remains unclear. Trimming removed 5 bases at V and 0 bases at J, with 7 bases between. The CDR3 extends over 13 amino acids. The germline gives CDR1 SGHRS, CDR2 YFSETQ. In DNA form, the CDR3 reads TGCGCCAGCAGGGTCCCTAGCACAGATACGCAGTATTTT. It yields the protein CASRVPSTDTQYF.

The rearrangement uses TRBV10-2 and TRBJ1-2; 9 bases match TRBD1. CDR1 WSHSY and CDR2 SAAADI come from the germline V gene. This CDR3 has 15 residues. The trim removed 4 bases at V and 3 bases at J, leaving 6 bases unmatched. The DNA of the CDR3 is TGCGCCAGCAGTGCCTACAGGGGGCTATACTATGGCTACACCTTC. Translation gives CASSAYRGLYYGYTF.

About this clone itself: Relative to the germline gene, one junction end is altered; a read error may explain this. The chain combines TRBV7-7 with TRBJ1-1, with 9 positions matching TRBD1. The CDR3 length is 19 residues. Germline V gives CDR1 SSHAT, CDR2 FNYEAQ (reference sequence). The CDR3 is CASSRLQPGTGFGNTEAFF. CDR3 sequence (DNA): TGTGCTAGCAGCCGGCTCCAACCCGGGACAGGGTTTGGGAACACTGAAGCTTTCTTT.

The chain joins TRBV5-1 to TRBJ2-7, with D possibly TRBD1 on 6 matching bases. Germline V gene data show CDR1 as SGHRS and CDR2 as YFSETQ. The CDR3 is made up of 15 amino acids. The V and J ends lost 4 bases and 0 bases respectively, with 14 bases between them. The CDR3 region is CASSRFRGPSYEQYF. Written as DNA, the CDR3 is TGCGCCAGCAGCAGATTCAGGGGACCCTCCTACGAGCAGTACTTC.

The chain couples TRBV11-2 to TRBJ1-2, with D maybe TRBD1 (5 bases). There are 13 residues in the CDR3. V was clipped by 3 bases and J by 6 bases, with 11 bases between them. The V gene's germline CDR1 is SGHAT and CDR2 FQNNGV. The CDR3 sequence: CASSFWDGNGYTF. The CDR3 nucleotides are TGTGCCAGCAGCTTTTGGGACGGGAATGGCTACACCTTC.